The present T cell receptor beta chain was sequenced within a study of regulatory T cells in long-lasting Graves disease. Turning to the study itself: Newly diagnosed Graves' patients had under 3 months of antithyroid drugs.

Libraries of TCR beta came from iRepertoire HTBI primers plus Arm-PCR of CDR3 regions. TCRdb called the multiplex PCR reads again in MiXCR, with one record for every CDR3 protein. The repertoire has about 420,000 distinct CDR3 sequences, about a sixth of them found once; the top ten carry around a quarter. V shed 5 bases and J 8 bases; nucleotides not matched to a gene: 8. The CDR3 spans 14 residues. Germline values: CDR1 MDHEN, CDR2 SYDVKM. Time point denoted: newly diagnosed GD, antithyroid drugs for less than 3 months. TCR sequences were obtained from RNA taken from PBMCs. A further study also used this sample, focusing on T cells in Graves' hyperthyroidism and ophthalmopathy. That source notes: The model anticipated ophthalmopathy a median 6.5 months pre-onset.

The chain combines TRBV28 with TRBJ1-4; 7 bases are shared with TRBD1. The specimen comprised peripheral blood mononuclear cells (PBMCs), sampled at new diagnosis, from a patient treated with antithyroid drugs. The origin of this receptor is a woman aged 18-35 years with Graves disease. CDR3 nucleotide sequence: TGTGCCAGCAGTCGACAGGGTCGAGGAGAAAAACTGTTTTTT. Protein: CASSRQGRGEKLFF.